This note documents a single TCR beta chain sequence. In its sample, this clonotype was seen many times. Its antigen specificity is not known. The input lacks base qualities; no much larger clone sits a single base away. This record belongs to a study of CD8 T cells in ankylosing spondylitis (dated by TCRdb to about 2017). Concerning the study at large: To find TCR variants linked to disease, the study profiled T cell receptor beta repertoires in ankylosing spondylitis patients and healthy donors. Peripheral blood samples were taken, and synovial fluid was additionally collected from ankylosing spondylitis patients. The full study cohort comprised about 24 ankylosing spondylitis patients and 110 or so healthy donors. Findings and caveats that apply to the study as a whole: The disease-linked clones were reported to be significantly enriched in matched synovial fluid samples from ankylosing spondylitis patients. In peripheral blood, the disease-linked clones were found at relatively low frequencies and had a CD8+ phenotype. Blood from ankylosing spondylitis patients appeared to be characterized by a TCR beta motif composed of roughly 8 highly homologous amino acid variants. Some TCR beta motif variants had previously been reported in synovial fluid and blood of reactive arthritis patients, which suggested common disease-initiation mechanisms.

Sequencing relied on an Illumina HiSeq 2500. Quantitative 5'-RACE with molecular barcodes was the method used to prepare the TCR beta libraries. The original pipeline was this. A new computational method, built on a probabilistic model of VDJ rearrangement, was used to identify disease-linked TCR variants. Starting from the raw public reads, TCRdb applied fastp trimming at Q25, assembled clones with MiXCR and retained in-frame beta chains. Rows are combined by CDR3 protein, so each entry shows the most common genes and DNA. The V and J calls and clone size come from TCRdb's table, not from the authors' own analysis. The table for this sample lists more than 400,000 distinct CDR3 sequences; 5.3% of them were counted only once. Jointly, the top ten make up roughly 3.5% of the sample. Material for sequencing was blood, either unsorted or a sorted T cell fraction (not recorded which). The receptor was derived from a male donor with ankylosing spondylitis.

CDR3 reads: CASSLGYPGIGGRGAFF. The nucleotide sequence is TGTGCCAGCAGCTTGGGGTATCCAGGTATTGGGGGAAGAGGAGCTTTCTTT. The chain employs TRBV5-6 and TRBJ1-1, and TRBD1 may be the D gene, going by 5 matching bases. CDR1 and CDR2 were assigned from the germline V gene as SGHDT and YYEEEE. V sheds 0 bases and J sheds 10 bases, leaving 25 bases between their ends. The CDR3 goes from the cysteine to the phenylalanine over 17 residues. Left in the record is the CDR3 DNA by itself, 51 bases read in frame from the first base.